The 9 T cell receptor beta chains below were found in one sample sequenced in a study of T cells in Graves' hyperthyroidism and ophthalmopathy. The investigators amplified TCR beta CDR3 regions from RNA transcripts. The HTBI primer set served for first-round RT-PCR of the TCR CDR3. TCRdb fed the multiplex PCR reads into MiXCR, producing one record per CDR3 protein. Of under 400,000 distinct CDR3 sequences in the sample, 13% to 15% were seen once. The sequencing sample was made of blood. The source of these receptors is a woman in her sixties or seventies with Graves' ophthalmopathy.

This sequence joins TRBV6-6 and TRBJ2-5; D not resolved. The CDR3 runs 11 residues. V gave up 1 base and J gave up 14 bases, with 11 bases separating them. In germline, CDR1 is MNHNY, CDR2 SVGAGI (reference sequence). The CDR3 loop is CASSYYTDSYF. The CDR3 nucleotides read TGTGCCAGCAGTTACTACACAGACTCTTACTTC.

This clonotype has just a few counts. Here the CDR3 reads CASSMHGDGNTDTQYF. DNA for the CDR3: TGTGCCAGTAGTATGCACGGTGACGGTAACACAGATACGCAGTATTTT. The rearrangement joins TRBV19 to TRBJ2-3; D call uncertain. The V and J ends lost 3 bases and 2 bases respectively, with 15 bases between them. CDR3 length: 16 residues. Per the germline V gene, CDR1 is LNHDA and CDR2 is SQIVND (reference sequence). The variable domain in full, completed from reference TRBV19 and TRBJ2-3, reads DGGITQSPKYLFRKEGQNVTLSCEQNLNHDAMYWYRQDPGQGLRLIYYSQIVNDFQKGDIAEGYSVSREKKESFPLTVTSAQKNPTAFYLCASSMHGDGNTDTQYFGPGTRLTVL.

This clonotype was counted ten times or more. This chain joins TRBV7-8 and TRBJ1-1, with D unclear. Trimming took off 5 bases at V and 1 base at J, with 8 bases between the two ends. In germline, CDR1 is SGHVS, CDR2 FQNEAQ. This CDR3 is built from 13 residues. The CDR3 region has the DNA TGTGCCAGCAGCGAAGGTGGGAACACTGAAGCTTTCTTT. Protein sequence: CASSEGGNTEAFF.

This clonotype was counted ten times or more. The genes are TRBV18 and TRBJ1-1; D possibly corresponds to TRBD1 (5 bases). Germline loops: CDR1 KGHSH, CDR2 LQKENI. The CDR3 consists of 16 residues. The germline V and J ends were trimmed by 2 bases and 5 bases, with 18 bases remaining between them. The DNA for the CDR3 is TGTGCCAGCTCACCAAGCAAAGTAGGGGCCGATACTGAAGCTTTCTTT. Translated: CASSPSKVGADTEAFF.

This clonotype was recorded many times. V is TRBV7-2 and J is TRBJ2-7, with D perhaps TRBD1 or TRBD2 (5 bases each). This CDR3 region has 14 residues. The germline V and J ends were trimmed by 4 bases and 4 bases, with 14 bases remaining between them. The germline gives CDR1 SGHTA, CDR2 FQGNSA. DNA of the CDR3: TGTGCCAGCAGCTGGGACCGCGGGCAGTACGAGCAGTACTTC. Translating it yields CASSWDRGQYEQYF.

In this sample, this clonotype turned up many times. The chain carries TRBV28 and TRBJ2-7; perhaps TRBD1 as D (5 bases). The CDR3 consists of 15 residues. The germline CDR1 and CDR2 sequences are MDHEN and SYDVKM. V shed 6 bases and J shed 0 bases, with 15 bases lying between them. The CDR3 DNA reads as TGTGCCAGCAGACCACAGACAGAGAACTCCTACGAGCAGTACTTC. Protein sequence: CASRPQTENSYEQYF.

This clonotype occurred many times. The CDR3 is CASRGSGDNTGELFF. The CDR3 coding sequence is TGTGCCAGTAGGGGTAGCGGGGACAACACCGGGGAGCTGTTTTTT. The rearrangement links TRBV19 to TRBJ2-2; 8 bases map to TRBD2. This CDR3 is built from 15 residues. Germline-derived CDR1 and CDR2 are LNHDA and SQIVND (reference sequence). V gave up 6 bases and J gave up 2 bases; unmatched junction bases: 5. The whole variable domain, remainder taken from reference TRBV19 and TRBJ2-2, is DGGITQSPKYLFRKEGQNVTLSCEQNLNHDAMYWYRQDPGQGLRLIYYSQIVNDFQKGDIAEGYSVSREKKESFPLTVTSAQKNPTAFYLCASRGSGDNTGELFFGEGSRLTVL.

The table lists this clonotype with many counts. The chain recombines TRBV28 with TRBJ2-1; 10 bases line up with TRBD2. The length of the CDR3 is 18 residues. After removal of 0 bases from V and 1 base from J, the junction contained 6 bases not matched to a gene. Germline CDR1 and CDR2: MDHEN and SYDVKM. The CDR3 DNA follows: TGTGCCAGCAGTTTATGGGGGACTAGCGCCCAATCCTACAATGAGCAGTTCTTC. Protein product: CASSLWGTSAQSYNEQFF.

This clonotype appeared once. A read error is possible here, since a much larger clone lies one base away. This sequence joins TRBV28 and TRBJ1-1, with TRBD1 as a possible D gene (6 bases). This CDR3 has 14 amino acids. Trimming pared 6 bases from V and 1 base from J, leaving 12 bases between. Germline V lookup: CDR1 MDHEN, CDR2 SYDVKM. The CDR3 sequence is CASRPGEANTEAFF. CDR3 nucleotide sequence: TGTGCCAGCAGGCCAGGGGAAGCGAACACTGAAGCTTTCTTT.